One sample yielded the 8 T cell receptor beta chains listed below, sequenced in a study of patients and donors after allogeneic stem cell transplantation. TCRdb processed the RT-PCR reads anew with MiXCR; each CDR3 protein has one entry. The table includes about a million distinct CDR3 sequences, over 15% detected once. Sequenced material: blood, either unsorted or a sorted T cell fraction (not recorded which). These receptors all stem from a human donor who was either an allogeneic HSCT recipient or a stem cell or donor lymphocyte infusion donor (not recorded which). It is not recorded whose cells these are; they may come from a transplant donor.

This clonotype was picked up many times. The CDR3 coding sequence is TGCAGCGTTGAGGTGGCACCTCTCTCCAAGAATGAGCAGTTCTTC. It codes for CSVEVAPLSKNEQFF. This rearrangement joins TRBV29-1 to TRBJ2-1; no firm D call. The ends were cut back, 3 bases at V and 7 bases at J, with 19 bases in the middle. CDR1 is SQVTM, CDR2 ANQGSEA, per germline. There are 15 residues in the CDR3.

In its sample, this clonotype was seen a few times. The rearrangement joins TRBV15 to TRBJ2-7, with 7 bases lining up with TRBD2. The CDR3 length is 14 residues. V lost 7 bases, J lost 0 bases, and 6 bases stayed unmatched. Germline loops: CDR1 LNHNV, CDR2 YYDKDF (reference sequence). As DNA, the CDR3 is TGTGCCACCACCGAGGGAGGGATCTCCTACGAGCAGTACTTC. This sequence encodes CATTEGGISYEQYF.

This clonotype was seen a few times. DNA of the CDR3: TGTGCCAGCAGCTTAGGACGCAGATTCCTTTTGTACGAGCAGTACTTC. Residues: CASSLGRRFLLYEQYF. The chain links TRBV7-2 to TRBJ2-7; D call uncertain. V lost 1 base and J 4 bases, leaving 17 bases between the germline ends. This CDR3 has 16 residues. The V gene's germline CDR1 is SGHTA and CDR2 FQGNSA.

The table lists this clonotype with a few counts. The chain recombines TRBV12-3 or TRBV12-4 with TRBJ2-5; D not certain. This CDR3 has 15 residues. The V gene lost 2 bases and the J gene lost 1 base, with 11 bases spanning the gap. The CDR3 is CASSLTEDLQETQYF. CDR3 sequence (DNA): TGTGCCAGCAGTTTAACTGAGGACCTCCAAGAGACCCAGTACTTC.

This clonotype was recorded a few times. This chain connects TRBV15 to TRBJ2-2; D is undetermined. The ends were cut back, 9 bases at V and 1 base at J, with 18 bases in the middle. The CDR3 has 16 amino acids. CDR1 and CDR2 from the germline V gene are LNHNV and YYDKDF (reference sequence). The CDR3 nucleotides are TGTGCCACTTGGAAGGCAAGGCCTGGGAACACCGGGGAGCTGTTTTTT. Encoded protein: CATWKARPGNTGELFF.

This clonotype was counted a few times. The chain is built from TRBV6-5 and TRBJ2-7, with 8 nucleotides matching TRBD1. CDR3 length equals 16 residues. Losses at the gene ends were 0 bases for V and 4 bases for J; bases not matched to a gene: 8. Germline V gene sequence: CDR1 MNHEY, CDR2 SVGAGI. The CDR3: CASSYSFFQGAYEQYF. The CDR3 region has the DNA TGTGCCAGCAGTTACTCGTTTTTCCAGGGGGCGTACGAGCAGTACTTC.

The rearrangement joins TRBV20-1 to TRBJ2-3, with D perhaps TRBD2 (6 bases). Germline CDR1 is DFQATT and CDR2 is SNEGSKA (reference sequence). V lost 0 bases and J 1 base, leaving 11 bases between the germline ends. This CDR3 is built from 15 residues. CDR3 protein: CSARERLAGTDTQYF. CDR3 nucleotides: TGCAGTGCTAGAGAGCGATTAGCGGGCACAGATACGCAGTATTTT.

This clonotype has only a few counts. The CDR3 region is CASSPGPPQKRPQHF. The CDR3 DNA follows: TGTGCCAGCAGCCCAGGACCCCCCCAAAAACGGCCCCAGCATTTT. This chain links TRBV3-1 with TRBJ1-5; D unclear. Germline CDR1 reads LGHDT; CDR2 reads YNNKEL (reference sequence). The ends were cut back, 4 bases at V and 9 bases at J, with 19 bases in the middle. The CDR3 is made up of 15 amino acids. Full variable domain (remainder filled in from reference TRBV3-1 and TRBJ1-5): DTAVSQTPKYLVTQMGNDKSIKCEQNLGHDTMYWYKQDSKKFLKIMFSYNNKELIINETVPNRFSPKSPDKAHLNLHINSLELGDSAVYFCASSPGPPQKRPQHFGDGTRLSIL.